Below are 18 T cell receptor beta chains sequenced from a single sample in a study of T cells in Graves' hyperthyroidism and ophthalmopathy. RNA transcripts gave rise to amplified TCR beta CDR3 regions. First-round RT-PCR with HTBI primers amplified the TCR CDR3 region. MiXCR, applied by TCRdb to the multiplex PCR reads, yields one record per CDR3 protein. This sample has approximately 640,000 distinct CDR3 sequences, with roughly 17% found just once. The sequenced sample was blood. The receptors originated from a woman in her 30s with Graves' hyperthyroidism.

This clonotype was detected only a few times. The chain combines TRBV4-3 with TRBJ1-1; tentatively, D is TRBD1 (6 bases). Germline CDR1 reads LGHNA; CDR2 reads YSLEER. V lost 0 bases and J 3 bases, leaving 23 bases between the germline ends. The CDR3 runs to 19 residues. This CDR3 reads CASSQDRGGYGVADTEAFF. The CDR3 coding sequence is TGCGCCAGCAGCCAAGATAGGGGGGGGTACGGGGTGGCGGACACTGAAGCTTTCTTT.

This clonotype came up a few times. This chain links TRBV15 with TRBJ2-1; 9 nucleotides line up with TRBD1. Germline V gene lookup returns CDR1 LNHNV and CDR2 YYDKDF (reference sequence). The CDR3 sequence is 15 residues long. Losses at the gene ends were 4 bases for V and 5 bases for J; bases not matched to a gene: 6. CDR3 sequence: CATSKGQGRNNEQFF. DNA for the CDR3: TGTGCCACCAGCAAAGGACAGGGGAGGAACAATGAGCAGTTCTTC. The complete variable domain, with remaining parts taken from reference TRBV15 and TRBJ2-1, reads DAMVIQNPRYQVTQFGKPVTLSCSQTLNHNVMYWYQQKSSQAPKLLFHYYDKDFNNEADTPDNFQSRRPNTSFCFLDIRSPGLGDTAMYLCATSKGQGRNNEQFFGPGTRLTVL.

On this clonotype: An end of the junction does not agree with germline; a read error may underlie this. The chain carries TRBV5-1 and TRBJ2-2; D is undetermined. Per germline, CDR1 SGHRS and CDR2 YFSETQ. This CDR3 spans 13 amino acids. The DNA for the CDR3 is TGCGCCAGCGGCTTTGAGGTGGGCGGGGAGCTGTTTTTT. Its protein is CASGFEVGGELFF.

This clonotype came up many times. The chain employs TRBV19 and TRBJ1-1, with D perhaps TRBD1 (5 bases). The CDR3 covers 14 residues. Germline-derived CDR1 and CDR2 are LNHDA and SQIVND (reference sequence). V lost 1 base to trimming and J lost 5 bases, with 11 bases between them. CDR3 nucleotides: TGTGCCAGTAGTATAGCTGGGGGTTGGACTGAAGCTTTCTTT. Its translation: CASSIAGGWTEAFF.

Ten or more counts support this clonotype. This chain joins TRBV5-1 and TRBJ2-1; 7 positions match TRBD1. The length of the CDR3 is 16 residues. The germline gives CDR1 SGHRS, CDR2 YFSETQ. V dropped 0 bases and J dropped 0; count of bases not matched to a gene: 3. The CDR3 coding sequence is TGCGCCAGCAGCTTGGTAGGGGACAGCTCCTACAATGAGCAGTTCTTC. Encoded protein: CASSLVGDSSYNEQFF.

In its sample, this clonotype was seen many times. The chain couples TRBV20-1 to TRBJ2-3; D gene ambiguous. In germline, CDR1 is DFQATT, CDR2 SNEGSKA (reference sequence). The length of the CDR3 is 15 residues. V lost 3 bases, J lost 4 bases, and 17 bases lay in between. CDR3 region: CSASLNPLKADTQYF. Written as DNA, the CDR3 is TGCAGTGCTAGCCTAAACCCCCTTAAAGCAGATACGCAGTATTTT.

This clonotype has more than one count but fewer than ten. The chain has TRBV27 and TRBJ2-7; D is perhaps TRBD2 (6 bases). Germline V lookup: CDR1 MNHEY, CDR2 SMNVEV (reference sequence). Trimming cost V 5 bases and J 3 bases, with 17 bases left between them. The CDR3 is made up of 15 amino acids. The CDR3 sequence: CASSPLLSGRYEQYF. CDR3 coding DNA: TGTGCCAGCAGTCCACTCCTCAGCGGGCGCTACGAGCAGTACTTC.

This clonotype was detected ten times or more. The chain joins TRBV30 to TRBJ1-2; tentatively, D is TRBD1 (6 bases). This CDR3 region has 14 residues. V gave up 0 bases and J gave up 8 bases, with 16 bases separating them. Germline lookup yields CDR1 GTSNPN and CDR2 SVGIG (reference sequence). The CDR3 sequence: CAWSVSAGAQGYTF. CDR3 nucleotide sequence: TGTGCCTGGAGTGTGAGTGCGGGGGCGCAGGGCTACACCTTC.

This rearrangement joins TRBV13 to TRBJ2-7; TRBD2 is a possible D gene (6 bases). Per the germline V gene, CDR1 is PRHDT and CDR2 is FYEKMQ (reference sequence). The CDR3 is 16 amino acids. V lost 5 bases and J lost 1, with 18 bases in between. The CDR3 bases are TGTGCCAGCAGCCATCGGGGTAACGGGAGATCCTACGAGCAGTACTTC. Amino acid sequence: CASSHRGNGRSYEQYF.

This clonotype turned up a few times. The chain links TRBV6-2 or TRBV6-3 to TRBJ2-7; D may be TRBD1 (6 bases). The CDR3 extends over 15 amino acids. Germline assignment: CDR1 MNHEY and CDR2 SVGEGT. Trimming took 0 bases from V and 0 from J, leaving 9 bases between them. CDR3 sequence reads: CASSYSGTSSYEQYF. The DNA of the CDR3 is TGTGCCAGCAGTTACTCCGGGACATCCTCCTACGAGCAGTACTTC.

Remarks on this clonotype: A much larger clone lies a single base off, so this may be a read error. The rearrangement links TRBV11-2 to TRBJ2-1; 14 bases line up with TRBD2. CDR1 SGHAT and CDR2 FQNNGV come from the germline V gene. V trimming: 5 bases; J trimming: 7 bases; junction bases outside the gene matches: 10. The CDR3 spans 17 residues. The CDR3 region is CASSVRGTSGSGNEQFF. In DNA, the CDR3 is TGTGCCAGCAGCGTACGCGGGACTAGCGGGAGTGGGAATGAGCAGTTCTTC.

Many counts were recorded for this clonotype. This rearrangement joins TRBV28 to TRBJ1-1; no clear D gene. CDR3 size: 13 residues. CDR1 is MDHEN and CDR2 is SYDVKM in the germline V gene. V lost 3 bases to trimming and J lost 2 bases, with 7 bases between them. The CDR3 here is CASSFRSNTEAFF. The DNA of the CDR3 is TGTGCCAGCAGTTTTAGATCCAACACTGAAGCTTTCTTT.

The V gene is TRBV2, the J gene TRBJ2-1; D possibly matches TRBD1 or TRBD2 (5 bases each). Germline CDR1 and CDR2: SNHLY and FYNNEI. Trimming cost V 8 bases and J 7 bases, with 15 bases left between them. This CDR3 region has 13 residues. CDR3 region: CASETGTGNEQFF. The CDR3, as DNA: TGTGCCAGCGAGACGGGAACAGGTAATGAGCAGTTCTTC. The full variable domain, in which reference TRBV2 and TRBJ2-1 provide the parts outside the CDR3, is EPEVTQTPSHQVTQMGQEVILRCVPISNHLYFYWYRQILGQKVEFLVSFYNNEISEKSEIFDDQFSVERPDGSNFTLKIRSTKLEDSAMYFCASETGTGNEQFFGPGTRLTVL.

The genes are TRBV28 and TRBJ1-6, with 8 bases fitting TRBD1. Germline loops: CDR1 MDHEN, CDR2 SYDVKM. Losses at the gene ends were 4 bases for V and 3 bases for J; bases not matched to a gene: 5. This CDR3 has 16 residues. The CDR3: CASSSTGVFYNSPLHF. Here the CDR3 DNA reads TGTGCCAGCAGTTCGACAGGGGTCTTCTATAATTCACCCCTCCACTTT.

In its sample, this clonotype was seen many times. The V call is TRBV28, the J call TRBJ2-3; 7 nucleotides agree with TRBD1. The CDR3 extends over 15 amino acids. Trimming at V came to 3 bases and at J to 2 bases, leaving 5 bases not matched to a gene. The germline V gene encodes CDR1 MDHEN and CDR2 SYDVKM. The CDR3 DNA follows: TGTGCCAGCAGTTTGCGCAGGGGGATCACAGATACGCAGTATTTT. It encodes CASSLRRGITDTQYF.

The V gene is TRBV20-1, the J gene TRBJ2-3, with D tentatively TRBD2 (6 bases). The CDR3 contains 15 residues. CDR1 is DFQATT, CDR2 SNEGSKA, per germline (reference sequence). Trimming pared 5 bases from V and 2 bases from J, leaving 17 bases between. The CDR3 here is CSARPSAESTDTQYF. The DNA for the CDR3 is TGCAGTGCTCGGCCTAGCGCCGAATCCACAGATACGCAGTATTTT.

This clonotype appeared a few times. V and J are TRBV27 and TRBJ1-1; no firm D call. CDR1 and CDR2 (germline): MNHEY, SMNVEV (reference sequence). This CDR3 has 13 amino acids. The V gene lost 8 bases and the J gene lost 0 bases, with 10 bases spanning the gap. The CDR3 bases are TGTGCCAGCCACTCCGGGTTGAACACTGAAGCTTTCTTT. It specifies CASHSGLNTEAFF.

At least ten counts were recorded for this clonotype. This chain links TRBV5-1 with TRBJ2-1, with 10 positions matching TRBD2. V shed 0 bases and J 0 bases; nucleotides not matched to a gene: 15. The CDR3 contains 21 residues. Germline-derived CDR1 and CDR2 are SGHRS and YFSETQ. The CDR3 is CASSLAVGIRAGGSSYNEQFF. DNA of the CDR3: TGCGCCAGCAGCTTGGCCGTTGGTATTCGAGCGGGAGGGAGCTCCTACAATGAGCAGTTCTTC.